Below are 19 T cell receptor beta chains sequenced from a single sample in a study of blood T cell repertoires in COVID-19. Assay used: immunoSEQ multiplex PCR; TCRdb lists only in-frame clones, some missing. Of 120,000 to 150,000 clones in the sample, over 70% were seen once. The sequencing input was peripheral blood. The source of these receptors is a man aged 45-65 years who had recovered from COVID-19.

This clone was seen just once. V usage is TRBV19 and J usage is TRBJ2-2; 10 bases map to TRBD2. Germline V lookup: CDR1 LNHDA, CDR2 SQIVND (reference sequence). The CDR3 loop spans 16 amino acids. The junction had 4 bases not matched to a gene; V was cut back by 4 bases and J by 2 bases. The CDR3: CASSTSGGANTGELFF. CDR3 in DNA: TGTGCCAGTAGTACAAGCGGGGGGGCCAACACCGGGGAGCTGTTTTTT. Using reference TRBV19 and TRBJ2-2 for the parts outside the CDR3, the full variable domain is DGGITQSPKYLFRKEGQNVTLSCEQNLNHDAMYWYRQDPGQGLRLIYYSQIVNDFQKGDIAEGYSVSREKKESFPLTVTSAQKNPTAFYLCASSTSGGANTGELFFGEGSRLTVL.

V usage is TRBV5-6 and J usage is TRBJ2-6, with TRBD1 matching 10 bases. CDR1 and CDR2 from the germline V gene are SGHDT and YYEEEE. Germline trimming cut 6 bases from V and 2 bases from J; bases unmatched to any gene: 8. CDR3 size: 17 residues. CDR3 bases: TGTGCCAGCACCTTAGACAGGGGGCTCGCTGGGGCCAACGTCCTGACTTTC. Its protein is CASTLDRGLAGANVLTF. Combining the CDR3 with reference TRBV5-6 and TRBJ2-6 gives the whole variable domain DAGVTQSPTHLIKTRGQQVTLRCSPKSGHDTVSWYQQALGQGPQFIFQYYEEEERQRGNFPDRFSGHQFPNYSSELNVNALLLGDSALYLCASTLDRGLAGANVLTFGAGSRLTVL.

This sequence joins TRBV7-2 and TRBJ2-5; TRBD1 matches at 7 bases. The CDR3 totals 15 residues. The germline V gene has CDR1 SGHTA and CDR2 FQGNSA. After removal of 5 bases from V and 4 bases from J, the junction contained 10 bases not matched to a gene. The CDR3 DNA follows: TGTGCCAGCAGCCCGAGGGGAGACAGGGTAGAGACCCAGTACTTC. It encodes CASSPRGDRVETQYF.

The V call is TRBV5-8, the J call TRBJ1-6; TRBD1 aligns across 9 bases. The germline V gene has CDR1 SGHTS and CDR2 YDEGEE. V shed 6 bases, J shed 9 bases, and the junction held 13 bases outside the gene matches. The CDR3 loop spans 16 amino acids. CDR3 coding DNA: TGTGCCAGCACGTCCCGGGACAGGGAATCTTCTTCACCCCTCCACTTT. Its protein is CASTSRDRESSSPLHF.

V gene TRBV19 combines with J gene TRBJ1-2, with no clear D. This CDR3 spans 16 amino acids. Trimming shortened V by 3 bases and J by 4 bases, and 18 bases separated the two germline ends. Germline V gene lookup returns CDR1 LNHDA and CDR2 SQIVND (reference sequence). For the CDR3, the DNA is TGTGCCAGTAGTATCTTCTACGCGGATGAGGGCTATGGCTACACCTTC. Protein sequence: CASSIFYADEGYGYTF.

The genes are TRBV19 and TRBJ2-1; TRBD1 agrees at 10 bases. CDR3 length: 16 residues. Per germline, CDR1 LNHDA and CDR2 SQIVND (reference sequence). V dropped 7 bases and J dropped 6; count of bases not matched to a gene: 12. The CDR3 reads CASTTGTGVIGNEQFF. CDR3 coding DNA: TGTGCCAGTACCACCGGGACAGGGGTTATTGGCAATGAGCAGTTCTTC. The variable domain in full, with the rest retrieved from reference TRBV19 and TRBJ2-1, is DGGITQSPKYLFRKEGQNVTLSCEQNLNHDAMYWYRQDPGQGLRLIYYSQIVNDFQKGDIAEGYSVSREKKESFPLTVTSAQKNPTAFYLCASTTGTGVIGNEQFFGPGTRLTVL.

Of note for this clone: This specimen includes other DNA sequences encoding the same CDR3. The chain carries TRBV5-6 and TRBJ2-2, with D possibly TRBD2 on 6 matching bases. CDR1 is SGHDT and CDR2 is YYEEEE in the germline V gene. The CDR3 length is 15 residues. V was clipped by 3 bases and J by 4 bases, with 13 bases between them. The CDR3 DNA reads TGTGCCAGCAGCTGGAGGGATAGGGCCACCGGGGAGCTGTTTTTT. Residues: CASSWRDRATGELFF.

CDR3 coding DNA: TGTGCCAGCAGGCGACAGGTCGGAAACACCATATATTTT. The encoded protein is CASRRQVGNTIYF. The chain carries TRBV6-5 and TRBJ1-3; D might be TRBD1 (6 bases). The CDR3 covers 13 residues. V shed 6 bases and J shed 4 bases, with 10 bases lying between them. Germline V gives CDR1 MNHEY, CDR2 SVGAGI.

The chain combines TRBV30 with TRBJ1-2; 8 positions match TRBD1. CDR1 is GTSNPN and CDR2 is SVGIG in the germline V gene (reference sequence). This CDR3 has 15 residues. J was trimmed by 2 bases and V by 3 bases; bases with no gene match: 8. For the CDR3, the DNA is TGTGCCTGGAGCACATTGGACAGGGTCAACTATGGCTACACCTTC. Its protein is CAWSTLDRVNYGYTF. The full variable domain, its missing parts supplied by reference TRBV30 and TRBJ1-2, is SQTIHQWPATLVQPVGSPLSLECTVEGTSNPNLYWYRQAAGRGLQLLFYSVGIGQISSEVPQNLSASRPQDRQFILSSKKLLLSDSGFYLCAWSTLDRVNYGYTFGSGTRLTVV.

This clone was seen just once. The chain links TRBV4-1 to TRBJ2-7, with 10 bases matching TRBD1. This CDR3 spans 16 amino acids. The germline CDR1 and CDR2 sequences are MGHRA and YSYEKL. Losses at the gene ends were 3 bases for V and 4 bases for J; bases not matched to a gene: 9. As DNA, the CDR3 is TGCGCCAGCAGCCAGGAAATCCGGGACAGGGGTTACGAGCAGTACTTC. Translated: CASSQEIRDRGYEQYF.

A remark on this clone: One end of the junction varies from germline; a read error may be responsible. The chain couples TRBV6-2 or TRBV6-3 to TRBJ1-1, with 8 bases fitting TRBD1. The germline V gene encodes CDR1 MNHEY and CDR2 SVGEGT. The CDR3 sequence is 14 residues long. The CDR3 DNA reads TGTGCCAGCAGTACTAGACAGGGGTCCGTGGAAGTTTTCTTT. Translated, it gives CASSTRQGSVEVFF.

The genes are TRBV2 and TRBJ2-1; 11 positions agree with TRBD1. V lost 7 bases and J lost 2; bases outside the gene matches: 10. This CDR3 spans 17 amino acids. The germline gives CDR1 SNHLY, CDR2 FYNNEI. The DNA of the CDR3 is TGTGCCAGCAAAATACCCCGGGACAGGGGGACCTACAATGAGCAGTTCTTC. Translation: CASKIPRDRGTYNEQFF.

The chain is built from TRBV4-1 and TRBJ2-2; 8 bases map to TRBD1. V dropped 2 bases and J dropped 4; count of bases not matched to a gene: 6. Germline V CDR1 and CDR2: MGHRA, YSYEKL. The CDR3 sequence is 16 residues long. The DNA for the CDR3 is TGCGCCAGCAGCCAACCCAGGGGGCGAGGCACCGGGGAGCTGTTTTTT. Encoded protein: CASSQPRGRGTGELFF.

The chain recombines TRBV4-1 with TRBJ2-7; weak D call: TRBD1 (6 bases). The CDR3 loop spans 17 amino acids. Germline CDR1 MGHRA, CDR2 YSYEKL. The V end lost 4 bases, the J end lost 0 bases, and 19 bases lay between the germline ends. CDR3 loop: CASSPASLDRSSYEQYF. The CDR3 region has the DNA TGCGCCAGCAGCCCGGCATCCTTAGACAGGAGCTCCTACGAGCAGTACTTC.

This clone showed up just a few times. The chain uses TRBV7-2 and TRBJ1-1; D gene ambiguous. Germline V lookup: CDR1 SGHTA, CDR2 FQGNSA. The V end was cut by 1 base, the J end by 1 base, with 10 bases between. The CDR3 covers 15 residues. CDR3 region: CASSLVSDKNTEAFF. DNA of the CDR3: TGTGCCAGCAGCTTAGTGTCAGATAAGAACACTGAAGCTTTCTTT.

The genes are TRBV12-3 or TRBV12-4 and TRBJ2-3; 8 bases match TRBD2. V lost 6 bases to trimming and J lost 6 bases; unmatched junction nucleotides: 5. This CDR3 contains 13 residues. DNA of the CDR3: TGTGCCAGCAGCCGCGGGGGGTCCGATACGCAGTATTTT. It translates to CASSRGGSDTQYF.

The V gene is TRBV7-8, the J gene TRBJ2-1, with 10 bases aligning to TRBD2. Per germline, CDR1 SGHVS and CDR2 FQNEAQ. This CDR3 comprises 15 residues. The V gene end was trimmed by 3 bases and the J gene end by 4 bases; junction bases not matched to a gene: 3. This chain's CDR3 is CASSFSSGGYNEQFF. CDR3 DNA: TGTGCCAGCAGCTTTTCTAGCGGGGGTTACAATGAGCAGTTCTTC.

This chain uses TRBV11-3 with TRBJ2-7; TRBD2 is a possible D gene (6 bases). In germline, CDR1 is SGHNT, CDR2 YENEEA. The ends were cut back, 4 bases at V and 2 bases at J, with 18 bases in the middle. The CDR3 totals 16 residues. CDR3 DNA: TGTGCCAGCAGCTATTTGGGGGGAGACAGACCCTACGAGCAGTACTTC. Translation gives CASSYLGGDRPYEQYF.

The chain couples TRBV6-5 to TRBJ2-4; 9 nucleotides agree with TRBD2. Trimming cost V 0 bases and J 14 bases; bases outside gene matches: 11. There are 15 residues in the CDR3. Germline V gene sequence: CDR1 MNHEY, CDR2 SVGAGI. For the CDR3, the DNA is TGTGCCAGCAGTTACTCCGGGTTGCGGGGGGGCGATAAGTACTTC. Encoded protein: CASSYSGLRGGDKYF.